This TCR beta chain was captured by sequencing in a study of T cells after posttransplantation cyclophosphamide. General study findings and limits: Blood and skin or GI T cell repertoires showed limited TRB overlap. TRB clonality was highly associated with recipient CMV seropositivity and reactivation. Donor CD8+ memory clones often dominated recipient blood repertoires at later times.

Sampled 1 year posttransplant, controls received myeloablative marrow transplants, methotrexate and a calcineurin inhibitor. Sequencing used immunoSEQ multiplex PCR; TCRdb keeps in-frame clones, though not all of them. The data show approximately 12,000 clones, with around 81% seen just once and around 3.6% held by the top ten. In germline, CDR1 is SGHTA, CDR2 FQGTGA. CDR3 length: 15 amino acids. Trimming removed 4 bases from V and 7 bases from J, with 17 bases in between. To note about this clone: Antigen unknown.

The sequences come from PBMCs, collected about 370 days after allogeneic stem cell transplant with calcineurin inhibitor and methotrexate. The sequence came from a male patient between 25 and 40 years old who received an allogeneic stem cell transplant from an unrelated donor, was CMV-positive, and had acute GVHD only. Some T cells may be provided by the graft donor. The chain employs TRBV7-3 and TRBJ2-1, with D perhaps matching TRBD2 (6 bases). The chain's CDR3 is CASSSQSGEVNEQFF. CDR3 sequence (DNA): TGTGCCAGCAGCTCCCAATCGGGAGAGGTAAATGAGCAGTTCTTC.